The 9 T cell receptor beta chains listed next were all sequenced from one sample in a study of cytomegalovirus exposure and HLA in healthy donors. PCR was performed using 60 Vbeta and 13 Jbeta primers. Sequencing used immunoSEQ multiplex PCR; TCRdb keeps in-frame clones, though not all of them. The table includes around 130,000 clones, more than 65% detected once. Sequenced material: PBMCs. The receptors come from a woman between 55 and 75 years old in good health and CMV-seropositive.

The chain carries TRBV18 and TRBJ2-7; D remains unclear. The germline V gene has CDR1 KGHSH and CDR2 LQKENI. V was shortened by 3 bases and J by 7 bases, with 7 bases between the two germline ends. CDR3 length: 11 residues. CDR3 nucleotides: TGTGCCAGCTCACCTGCCAGAGAGCAGTACTTC. It yields the protein CASSPAREQYF.

V and J are TRBV7-8 and TRBJ2-7; 7 bases match TRBD2. The junction had 2 bases not matched to a gene; V was cut back by 2 bases and J by 4 bases. There are 13 residues in the CDR3. Per the germline V gene, CDR1 is SGHVS and CDR2 is FQNEAQ. The CDR3 sequence is CASSLLLAYEQYF. CDR3 DNA sequence: TGTGCCAGCAGCTTACTACTAGCGTACGAGCAGTACTTC.

This clone has only a few counts. In nucleotides, the CDR3 is TGTGCCAGCAGTTACTCAGGGGGGACAGGGGGCGAGACCCAGTACTTC. This encodes CASSYSGGTGGETQYF. The chain has TRBV6-5 and TRBJ2-5, with 12 bases fitting TRBD1. The germline V gene has CDR1 MNHEY and CDR2 SVGAGI. There are 16 residues in the CDR3. The ends lost 0 bases at V and 5 bases at J; junction bases unmatched: 4.

The sample holds one count of this clone. The chain recombines TRBV5-1 with TRBJ2-7; tentative D call: TRBD1 (5 bases). The V and J ends lost 0 bases and 3 bases respectively, with 13 bases between them. The V gene's germline CDR1 is SGHRS and CDR2 YFSETQ. There are 15 residues in the CDR3. CDR3 coding DNA: TGCGCCAGCAGCTTGGACCCGACAGAGAGCTACGAGCAGTACTTC. Translation gives CASSLDPTESYEQYF. Full variable domain (outside the CDR3, taken from reference TRBV5-1 and TRBJ2-7): KAGVTQTPRYLIKTRGQQVTLSCSPISGHRSVSWYQQTPGQGLQFLFEYFSETQRNKGNFPGRFSGRQFSNSRSEMNVSTLELGDSALYLCASSLDPTESYEQYFGPGTRLTVT.

This rearrangement joins TRBV19 to TRBJ1-5; 9 bases match TRBD1. The germline V gene has CDR1 LNHDA and CDR2 SQIVND (reference sequence). This CDR3 comprises 13 residues. V shed 8 bases and J 6 bases; nucleotides not matched to a gene: 5. This CDR3 is CASRTGGSQPQHF. For the CDR3, the DNA is TGTGCCAGTCGAACAGGGGGCAGTCAGCCCCAGCATTTT. Supplemented by reference TRBV19 and TRBJ1-5, the full variable domain reads DGGITQSPKYLFRKEGQNVTLSCEQNLNHDAMYWYRQDPGQGLRLIYYSQIVNDFQKGDIAEGYSVSREKKESFPLTVTSAQKNPTAFYLCASRTGGSQPQHFGDGTRLSIL.

The table lists this clone with a few counts. The chain joins TRBV6-6 to TRBJ2-7, with 7 positions matching TRBD1. The CDR3 contains 14 residues. In germline, CDR1 is MNHNY, CDR2 SVGAGI (reference sequence). V trimming: 4 bases; J trimming: 3 bases; junction bases outside the gene matches: 6. CDR3 bases: TGTGCCAGCAGTTCTCGGACAGGACACTACGAGCAGTACTTC. Translated, it gives CASSSRTGHYEQYF.

This clone was seen a handful of times. The chain links TRBV9 to TRBJ2-2; TRBD1 is a possible D gene (6 bases). Germline assignment: CDR1 SGDLS and CDR2 YYNGEE. The CDR3 has 13 amino acids. V was clipped by 3 bases and J by 4 bases, with 7 bases between them. CDR3 nucleotides: TGTGCCAGCAGCGGGACAGTCACCGGGGAGCTGTTTTTT. Its protein product is CASSGTVTGELFF.

The V and J genes are TRBV5-1 and TRBJ2-2; a possible D gene is TRBD2 (6 bases). Germline CDR1 and CDR2: SGHRS and YFSETQ. The V gene lost 2 bases and the J gene lost 1 base, with 12 bases spanning the gap. This CDR3 spans 16 amino acids. The CDR3 bases are TGCGCCAGCAGCTTAGGGGCGGGGCTGAACACCGGGGAGCTGTTTTTT. Translation: CASSLGAGLNTGELFF.

This chain links TRBV11-1 with TRBJ1-1; D remains unclear. This CDR3 is built from 14 residues. The V gene's germline CDR1 is SGHAT and CDR2 FQDESV (reference sequence). The V gene lost 3 bases and the J gene lost 3 bases, with 11 bases spanning the gap. Here the CDR3 DNA reads TGTGCCAGCAGCTTCTCCGGCGACTACACTGAAGCTTTCTTT. Translation gives CASSFSGDYTEAFF.